This TCR beta chain stems from a study of CD8 T cells in ankylosing spondylitis. General study points: Reports say disease-linked clones showed up significantly more in matched ankylosing spondylitis synovial fluid. With a CD8+ phenotype, disease-linked clones were relatively rare in peripheral blood. Some of the motif variants had earlier been found in reactive arthritis patients' fluid and blood. Characteristic of ankylosing spondylitis blood, it appeared, was a TCR beta motif comprising about eight highly homologous variants.

TCRdb fed the 5' RACE reads into MiXCR, producing one record per CDR3 protein. The data contain about 170,000 distinct CDR3 sequences, approximately 20% of them seen just once; the ten biggest clones take up approximately 7.8%. In its sample, this clonotype was seen many times. Its antigen remains unidentified. CDR1 is MGHRA and CDR2 is YSYEKL in the germline V gene. This CDR3 spans 15 amino acids. J was trimmed by 3 bases and V by 6 bases; bases with no gene match: 9. J is TRBJ2-5 and V is TRBV4-1; TRBD1 aligns across 8 bases. Input material: blood, either unsorted or a sorted T cell fraction (not recorded which). This clonotype was sampled from a male donor with ankylosing spondylitis or in good health (not recorded which). The CDR3 is CASSPLGQGKETQYF. The CDR3 DNA follows: TGCGCCAGCAGTCCACTAGGACAGGGTAAAGAGACCCAGTACTTC.